The 22 T cell receptor beta chains in this list originate from one sample, sequenced in a study of T-cell memory formation after mild COVID-19. Via MiXCR, TCRdb re-called the 5' RACE reads, giving one row per CDR3 protein. The sample contains just over 400,000 distinct CDR3 sequences, 20% to 30% of which appear only once. Sequences were obtained from PBMCs or a T cell subset sorted from them (not recorded which). The source of these receptors is an adult woman who had mild COVID-19 (a few samples of this study predate the infection). Cell type and time point are not known.

This clonotype was picked up a small number of times. The rearrangement uses TRBV7-3 and TRBJ2-1; D may match TRBD1 or TRBD2 (6 bases each). V lost 0 bases to trimming and J lost 4 bases, with 16 bases between them. Per the germline V gene, CDR1 is SGHTA and CDR2 is FQGTGA. CDR3 length: 17 residues. Here the CDR3 DNA reads TGTGCCAGCAGCTTAACACCTCGGGGGCTGGGGTACAATGAGCAGTTCTTC. As protein: CASSLTPRGLGYNEQFF.

The chain joins TRBV3-1 to TRBJ2-1; no firm D call. Trimming took off 4 bases at V and 0 bases at J, with 13 bases between the two ends. Per the germline V gene, CDR1 is LGHDT and CDR2 is YNNKEL (reference sequence). CDR3 length: 16 residues. The CDR3 loop is CASSPLDDSSYNEQFF. CDR3 sequence (DNA): TGTGCCAGCAGCCCCCTCGACGATAGCTCCTACAATGAGCAGTTCTTC.

This clonotype showed up just once. The chain recombines TRBV30 with TRBJ2-3; 8 positions match TRBD1. This CDR3 is built from 12 residues. Trimming cost V 7 bases and J 5 bases; bases outside gene matches: 5. Germline CDR1 is GTSNPN and CDR2 is SVGIG (reference sequence). CDR3 region: CAFRTGRDTQYF. For the CDR3, the DNA is TGTGCCTTCCGGACAGGGCGAGATACGCAGTATTTT.

The chain joins TRBV12-3 or TRBV12-4 to TRBJ1-1; a possible D gene is TRBD1 (6 bases). The CDR3 consists of 15 residues. Trimming pared 4 bases from V and 1 base from J, leaving 13 bases between. CDR3 bases: TGTGCCAGCAGTTCCGGGGACACCTGGAACACTGAAGCTTTCTTT. Its protein is CASSSGDTWNTEAFF.

The chain uses TRBV9 and TRBJ2-7, with 10 bases matching TRBD2. The CDR3 covers 15 residues. V lost 3 bases to trimming and J lost 3 bases; unmatched junction nucleotides: 6. Looked up from germline, CDR1 is SGDLS and CDR2 is YYNGEE. The CDR3 nucleotides read TGTGCCAGCAGCGCCGGGACTAGCGTCTACTACGAGCAGTACTTC. It encodes CASSAGTSVYYEQYF.

The chain recombines TRBV5-1 with TRBJ2-2; D is unresolved. The CDR3 covers 13 residues. Germline CDR1 is SGHRS and CDR2 is YFSETQ. The V end lost 6 bases, the J end lost 6 bases, and 12 bases lay between the germline ends. The CDR3 region has the DNA TGCGCCAGCACCCCTAGGGCGGCCGGGGAGCTGTTTTTT. It codes for CASTPRAAGELFF. Full variable domain (rest looked up from reference TRBV5-1 and TRBJ2-2): KAGVTQTPRYLIKTRGQQVTLSCSPISGHRSVSWYQQTPGQGLQFLFEYFSETQRNKGNFPGRFSGRQFSNSRSEMNVSTLELGDSALYLCASTPRAAGELFFGEGSRLTVL.

This clonotype was picked up one time. V is TRBV20-1 and J is TRBJ1-2, with D tentatively TRBD1 (5 bases). Trimming removed 6 bases at V and 2 bases at J, with 16 bases between. Germline V gives CDR1 DFQATT, CDR2 SNEGSKA (reference sequence). This CDR3 contains 14 residues. The CDR3 sequence is CSARVPWTNYGYTF. CDR3 in DNA: TGCAGTGCCAGGGTCCCGTGGACCAACTATGGCTACACCTTC.

This clonotype was recorded a few times. V gene TRBV29-1 combines with J gene TRBJ2-3; no firm D call. The CDR3 spans 11 residues. Trimming removed 1 base at V and 5 bases at J, with 4 bases between. CDR1 is SQVTM, CDR2 ANQGSEA, per germline. The CDR3 region has the DNA TGCAGCGTTGAAGTTCAAGATACGCAGTATTTT. Translated: CSVEVQDTQYF.

The chain links TRBV18 to TRBJ2-3; a possible D gene is TRBD2 (6 bases). Germline values: CDR1 KGHSH, CDR2 LQKENI. V lost 4 bases and J lost 4, with 12 bases in between. The length of the CDR3 is 14 residues. In DNA form, the CDR3 reads TGTGCCAGCTCACTTCGGCGGGACTCAGATACGCAGTATTTT. This encodes CASSLRRDSDTQYF.

The CDR3 sequence is CASSHLRTSGSVNEQFF. The DNA of the CDR3 is TGTGCCAGCAGTCACCTTCGGACTAGCGGGAGTGTGAATGAGCAGTTCTTC. The chain joins TRBV28 to TRBJ2-1, with 13 bases fitting TRBD2. Germline V gene data show CDR1 as MDHEN and CDR2 as SYDVKM. Trimming took 5 bases from V and 7 from J; bases not matched to a gene: 11. The CDR3 has 17 residues.

This chain uses TRBV11-3 with TRBJ2-7, with 12 bases lining up with TRBD2. Trimming removed 5 bases from V and 3 bases from J; junction bases left unmatched: 8. Per the germline V gene, CDR1 is SGHNT and CDR2 is YENEEA. This CDR3 region has 16 residues. The CDR3 reads CASSLASGRAGYEQYF. Here the CDR3 DNA reads TGTGCCAGCAGCCTGGCTAGCGGGAGGGCCGGCTACGAGCAGTACTTC.

The chain recombines TRBV2 with TRBJ2-3; perhaps TRBD1 as D (6 bases). This CDR3 has 16 amino acids. Trimming removed 1 base at V and 2 bases at J, with 13 bases between. Germline V gene sequence: CDR1 SNHLY, CDR2 FYNNEI. The CDR3 DNA follows: TGTGCCAGCAGTGAAGGGGGCAGGGGAACCACAGATACGCAGTATTTT. The encoded protein is CASSEGGRGTTDTQYF.

The chain carries TRBV6-1 and TRBJ1-2; a weak D match, TRBD1 (5 bases). The CDR3 is made up of 14 amino acids. CDR1 and CDR2 from the germline V gene are MNHNS and SASEGT. V lost 1 base, J lost 4 bases, and 10 bases lay in between. The DNA of the CDR3 is TGTGCCAGCAGTGAAGTTACGGGGGGCTATGGCTACACCTTC. Translating it yields CASSEVTGGYGYTF.

This clonotype was found many times. The gene calls are TRBV10-3 and TRBJ2-7, with 9 bases identical to TRBD1. V was clipped by 6 bases and J by 3 bases; unmatched bases: 15. CDR3 length: 17 amino acids. Germline CDR1 and CDR2: ENHRY and SYGVKD. Written as DNA, the CDR3 is TGTGCCATCAGCGCCCCCCCGGGACAGGGTCGAAGCTACGAGCAGTACTTC. It is translated as CAISAPPGQGRSYEQYF.

The table lists this clonotype with a count of one. The chain links TRBV2 to TRBJ1-1; TRBD1 aligns across 7 bases. The germline CDR1 and CDR2 sequences are SNHLY and FYNNEI. With 2 bases clipped from V and 0 bases from J, the junction kept 6 bases outside the gene matches. The CDR3 is 16 amino acids. The CDR3 DNA is TGTGCCAGCAGTGAATGGGTGACAGGGATGAACACTGAAGCTTTCTTT. Translation gives CASSEWVTGMNTEAFF.

V gene TRBV6-5 combines with J gene TRBJ2-3, with TRBD2 identical over 9 bases. Germline V CDR1 and CDR2: MNHEY, SVGAGI. The V gene end was trimmed by 4 bases and the J gene end by 2 bases; junction bases not matched to a gene: 4. The CDR3 runs to 15 residues. The CDR3 DNA reads TGTGCCAGCAGTTTATCTAGCGGGATCACAGATACGCAGTATTTT. Translation: CASSLSSGITDTQYF.

This clonotype was detected a few times. The rearrangement links TRBV21-1 to TRBJ1-5; whether TRBD1, the table's D call, matches the DNA was not checked. TRBV21-1 counts as a pseudogene. This CDR3 has 17 residues. The CDR3 DNA is TGTGCCAGCAGCGAACTCCCCCGGGCCAAGGGCAATCAGCCCCAGCATTTT. It specifies CASSELPRAKGNQPQHF.

This clonotype was seen a handful of times. The V gene is TRBV19, the J gene TRBJ2-7; TRBD1 matches 9 bases. The CDR3 runs to 13 residues. Germline CDR1 reads LNHDA; CDR2 reads SQIVND (reference sequence). Trimming cost V 3 bases and J 4 bases; bases outside gene matches: 1. The CDR3 DNA is TGTGCCAGTAGTATGGACAGGGGATACGAGCAGTACTTC. As protein: CASSMDRGYEQYF.

The rearrangement links TRBV30 to TRBJ1-1; TRBD1 might be the D (6 bases). CDR3 length: 16 residues. Per the germline V gene, CDR1 is GTSNPN and CDR2 is SVGIG (reference sequence). V was clipped by 2 bases and J by 1 base, with 17 bases between them. CDR3 sequence: CAWSPGVLITNTEAFF. CDR3 DNA sequence: TGTGCCTGGAGTCCAGGGGTGTTGATTACGAACACTGAAGCTTTCTTT.

This chain connects TRBV12-3 or TRBV12-4 to TRBJ1-2; maybe TRBD1 (5 bases). V was clipped by 0 bases and J by 8 bases, with 10 bases between them. The length of the CDR3 is 13 residues. The CDR3 coding sequence is TGTGCCAGCAGTTTAGCCCGCGGGGGAGGCTACACCTTC. The encoded protein is CASSLARGGGYTF.

The V gene is TRBV10-3, the J gene TRBJ1-2; D unclear. The CDR3 is 15 residues long. V was pared by 2 bases and J by 2 bases, with 12 bases between. The germline V gene has CDR1 ENHRY and CDR2 SYGVKD. The CDR3 region is CAISEPQHPNYGYTF. CDR3 DNA: TGTGCCATCAGTGAGCCCCAGCACCCGAACTATGGCTACACCTTC.

This clonotype has more than one count but fewer than ten. V and J are TRBV10-3 and TRBJ1-3; the match to TRBD1 covers 8 bases. J was trimmed by 0 bases and V by 7 bases; bases with no gene match: 8. Germline V gene lookup returns CDR1 ENHRY and CDR2 SYGVKD. The CDR3 spans 16 residues. CDR3 amino acids: CAITPGQGYSGNTIYF. The CDR3 nucleotides read TGTGCCATCACCCCCGGACAGGGCTACTCTGGAAACACCATATATTTT.